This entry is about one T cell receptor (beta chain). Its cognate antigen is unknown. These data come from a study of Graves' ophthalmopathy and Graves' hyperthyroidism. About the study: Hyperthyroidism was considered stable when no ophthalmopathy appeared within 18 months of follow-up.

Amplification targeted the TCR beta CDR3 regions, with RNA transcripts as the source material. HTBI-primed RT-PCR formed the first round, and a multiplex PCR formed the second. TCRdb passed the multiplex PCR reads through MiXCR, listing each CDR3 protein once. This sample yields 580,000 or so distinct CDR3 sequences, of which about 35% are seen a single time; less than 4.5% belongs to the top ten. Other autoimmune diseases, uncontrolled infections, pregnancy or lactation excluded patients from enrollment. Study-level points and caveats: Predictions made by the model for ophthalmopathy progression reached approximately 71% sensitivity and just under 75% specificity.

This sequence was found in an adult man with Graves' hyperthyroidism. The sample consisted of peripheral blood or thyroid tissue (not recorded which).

The CDR3 sequence is CASGIYRGLGYTF. In DNA, the CDR3 is TGTGCCAGCGGCATTTACAGGGGTTTGGGCTACACCTTC. V usage is TRBV5-6 and J usage is TRBJ1-2; the match to TRBD1 covers 7 bases. V lost 7 bases to trimming and J lost 8 bases; unmatched junction nucleotides: 11. Per the germline V gene, CDR1 is SGHDT and CDR2 is YYEEEE. The CDR3 is 13 residues long.